These T cell receptor beta chains were read from a single sample in a study of blood T cell repertoires in COVID-19. Clones were read by immunoSEQ multiplex PCR, and TCRdb kept only the in-frame ones, dropping some. The sample holds about 180,000 clones, about 81% seen once. Sequencing input: peripheral blood. Every receptor here comes from a woman aged 80 or older with COVID-19, enrolled during active disease. Each CDR3 is given with its conserved first and last residue.

v_call cdr3_aa
TRBV5-5 CASSSVGLAGFEQFF
TRBV7-6 CASSLDRGSNQPQHF
TRBV5-1 CASSFDRAVYGYTF
TRBV11-2 CASSPPNSETQYF
TRBV18 CASSLRDTSYEQYF
TRBV6-5 CASSPGQGAYYGYTF
TRBV6-5 CASKAGQVNSPLHF
TRBV9 CASSDDRKGHGEAFF
TRBV7-2 CASSVRVRMDYGYTF
TRBV12-5 CASGLVVGTGIGELFF
TRBV19 CASTPGHSGAFF
TRBV4-1 CASSQTGEHYGYTF
TRBV5-3 CARSLAGTGGNEQYF
TRBV5-1 CASSLDPKTFTSTDTQYF
TRBV28 CASSLGTAPFEAFF
TRBV27 CASSFLPGQGQETQYF
TRBV2 CASTDRQGSEAFF
TRBV18 CASSSPGVAGAREGIQYF
TRBV5-1 CASSLRQSSYNEQFF
TRBV24-1 CATSDRTGDRETQYF
TRBV4-1 CASSLLPGQGATNEKLFF
TRBV28 CASSVAGGAETQYF
TRBV29-1 CSVDGLATYPQETQYF
TRBV2 CASSERGNQPQHF
TRBV27 CAVGLAGAYEQYF
TRBV10-2 CASRGLAGARDTQYF
TRBV6-5 CASSTGELQGYTF
TRBV6-5 CASNPHNLYEQYF
TRBV19 CASRPPRDRGTEAFF
TRBV6-5 CASSYLGGEQFF
TRBV19 CASSRTVLPESEQYF
TRBV5-1 CASSLFSQGPGNTIYF
TRBV2 CASSYRQGEEAFF
TRBV2 CASREQGAFTDTQYF
TRBV18 CASSLGVSSGNTIYF
TRBV9 CASSVRSTNEKLFF
TRBV5-1 CASSLAGGRPDTQYF
TRBV27 CASRGSEAGANVLTF
TRBV11-3 CASSRRTGDNGYTF
TRBV27 CASSPDTNTEAFF
TRBV2 CASSQDSSYEQYF
TRBV4-3 CASSHLSGNTIYF
TRBV7-6 CASSSRDSYEQYF
TRBV15 CATSARLQGASEAFF
TRBV19 CASAGGPRQPQHF
TRBV6-6 CASSYPGQGASEQYF
TRBV6-1 CASSEGTYQPQHF
TRBV5-3 CARSRNPFLRSYEQYF
TRBV2 CASSELLAGETQYF
TRBV3-1/TRBV3-2 CASSQQDREGGYTF
TRBV5-6 CASSLNAGKNEKLFF
TRBV7-2 CASSLGGQRSPLHF
TRBV5-1 CASSILQNTEAFF
TRBV18 CASSPVSGPNTGELFF